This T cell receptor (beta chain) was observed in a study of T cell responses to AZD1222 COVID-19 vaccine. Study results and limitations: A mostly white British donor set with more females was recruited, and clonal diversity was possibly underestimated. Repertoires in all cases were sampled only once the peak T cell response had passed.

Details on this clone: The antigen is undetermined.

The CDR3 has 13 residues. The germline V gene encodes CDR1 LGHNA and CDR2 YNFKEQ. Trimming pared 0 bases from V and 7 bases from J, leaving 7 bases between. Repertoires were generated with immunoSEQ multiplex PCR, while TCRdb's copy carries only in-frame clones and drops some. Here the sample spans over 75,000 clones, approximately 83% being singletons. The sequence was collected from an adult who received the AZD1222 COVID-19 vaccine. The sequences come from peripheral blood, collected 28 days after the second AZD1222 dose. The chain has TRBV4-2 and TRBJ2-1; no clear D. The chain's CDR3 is CASSQESVNEQFF. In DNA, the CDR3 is TGTGCCAGCAGCCAAGAATCCGTTAATGAGCAGTTCTTC.